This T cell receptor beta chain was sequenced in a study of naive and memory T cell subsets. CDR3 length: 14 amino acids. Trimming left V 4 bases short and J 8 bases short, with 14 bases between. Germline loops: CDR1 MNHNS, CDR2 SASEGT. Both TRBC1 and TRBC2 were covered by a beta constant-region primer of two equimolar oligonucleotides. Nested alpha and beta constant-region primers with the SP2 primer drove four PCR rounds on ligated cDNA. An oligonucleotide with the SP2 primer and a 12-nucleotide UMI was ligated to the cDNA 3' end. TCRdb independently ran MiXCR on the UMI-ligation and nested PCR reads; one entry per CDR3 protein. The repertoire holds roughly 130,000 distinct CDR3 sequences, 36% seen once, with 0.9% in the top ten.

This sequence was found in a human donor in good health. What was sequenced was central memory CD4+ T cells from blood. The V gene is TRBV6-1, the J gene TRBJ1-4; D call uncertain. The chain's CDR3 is CASSVQQVSEKLFF. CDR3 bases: TGTGCCAGCAGTGTACAGCAGGTTTCGGAAAAACTGTTTTTT.